This T cell receptor beta chain appears in the sequencing data of a study of blood T cells in healthy people across ages. Germline V gene lookup returns CDR1 KGHDR and CDR2 SFDVKD. The CDR3 has 15 amino acids. Remarks on this clonotype: The junction departs from the called germline gene at one end, perhaps through a read error.

Primers used in a second PCR of about 7 to 12 cycles were a sample-barcoded 5' primer and a J-beta primer mix. MiXCR, applied by TCRdb to the 5' RACE reads, yields one record per CDR3 protein. The table includes under 2,000,000 distinct CDR3 sequences, 40% to 55% detected once. Approximately 10 milliliters of peripheral blood were drawn from each donor into EDTA-treated tubes. The receptor was derived from a woman in her thirties or forties in good health. Sequencing used blood. The chain is built from TRBV24-1 and TRBJ2-1; D possibly corresponds to TRBD2 (5 bases). The CDR3: CATSDTRVAYNERFF. CDR3 DNA: TGTGCCACCAGTGATACTAGAGTCGCCTACAATGAGCGGTTCTTC.